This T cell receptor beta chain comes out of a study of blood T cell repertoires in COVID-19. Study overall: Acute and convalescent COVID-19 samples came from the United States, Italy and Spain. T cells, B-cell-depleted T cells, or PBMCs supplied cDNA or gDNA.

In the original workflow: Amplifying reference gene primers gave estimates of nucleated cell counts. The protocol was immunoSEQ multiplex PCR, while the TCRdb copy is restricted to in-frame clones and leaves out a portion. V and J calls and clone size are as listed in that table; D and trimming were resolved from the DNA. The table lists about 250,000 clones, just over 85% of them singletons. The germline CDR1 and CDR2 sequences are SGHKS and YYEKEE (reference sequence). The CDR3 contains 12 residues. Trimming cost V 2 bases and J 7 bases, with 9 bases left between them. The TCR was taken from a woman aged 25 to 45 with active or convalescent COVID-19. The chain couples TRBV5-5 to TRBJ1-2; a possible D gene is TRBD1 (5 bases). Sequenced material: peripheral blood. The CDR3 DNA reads TGTGCCAGCAGCTTCGGGGGGTCTGGCTACACCTTC. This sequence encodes CASSFGGSGYTF. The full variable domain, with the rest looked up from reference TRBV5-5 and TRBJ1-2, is DAGVTQSPTHLIKTRGQQVTLRCSPISGHKSVSWYQQVLGQGPQFIFQYYEKEERGRGNFPDRFSARQFPNYSSELNVNALLLGDSALYLCASSFGGSGYTFGSGTRLTVV.